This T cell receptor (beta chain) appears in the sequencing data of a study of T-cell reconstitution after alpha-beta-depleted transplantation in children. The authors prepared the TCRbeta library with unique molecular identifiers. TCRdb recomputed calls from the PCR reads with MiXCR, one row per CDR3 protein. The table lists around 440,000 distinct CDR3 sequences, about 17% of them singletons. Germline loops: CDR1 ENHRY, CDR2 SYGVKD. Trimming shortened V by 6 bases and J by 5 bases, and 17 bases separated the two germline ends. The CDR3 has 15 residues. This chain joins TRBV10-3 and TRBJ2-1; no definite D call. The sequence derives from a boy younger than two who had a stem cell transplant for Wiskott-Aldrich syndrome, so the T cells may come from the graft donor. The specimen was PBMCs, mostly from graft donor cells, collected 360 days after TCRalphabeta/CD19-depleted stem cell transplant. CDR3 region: CAISPQAFFDNEQFF. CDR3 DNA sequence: TGTGCCATCAGCCCCCAGGCTTTCTTTGACAATGAGCAGTTCTTC.